This TCR beta chain came from a study of T-cell memory formation after mild COVID-19. Whole-study context: Most TCR clusters belonged to a single donor. Whole-study findings and limits: Cross-reactive memory seemingly joined, as some responding clones were found in pre-infection memory.

Libraries for TCRalpha and TCRbeta carried sample barcodes and unique molecular identifiers via 5'RACE. Via MiXCR, TCRdb re-called the 5' RACE reads, giving one row per CDR3 protein. This table holds 400,000 to 500,000 distinct CDR3 sequences, approximately 24% found once. The V and J ends lost 3 bases and 2 bases respectively, with 12 bases between them. This CDR3 contains 15 residues. Germline CDR1 and CDR2: SEHNR and FQNEAQ (reference sequence). This clonotype was detected many times. Its target is not known. The chain is built from TRBV7-9 and TRBJ2-3; a possible D gene is TRBD1 (6 bases). Sequencing used PBMCs or a T cell subset sorted from them (not recorded which). The clonotype comes from an adult woman who had mild COVID-19 (a few samples of this study predate the infection). Cell type and time point are not known. In nucleotides, the CDR3 is TGTGCCAGCAGCTTCGTGACAGGAGACACAGATACGCAGTATTTT. As protein: CASSFVTGDTDTQYF.